The rows below give T cell receptor beta chains drawn from one sample of a study of blood T cell repertoires in COVID-19. Assay used: immunoSEQ multiplex PCR; TCRdb lists only in-frame clones, some missing. In the table there are about 94,000 clones, 80% to 85% of which are singletons. The source material was peripheral blood. The receptors originated from a man in his sixties with acute or convalescent COVID-19. The CDR3 runs from the conserved cysteine through the conserved F or W. A D gene is named only where the DNA matches it firmly. The size field is filled for only some rows; it gives once, few, many or a size class.

abundance: .
v_gene: TRBV6-5
d_gene: TRBD1
j_gene: TRBJ1-2
CDR3nt: TGTGCCAGCAGTTACTCGATCAGGGGGCAGACTGGCTACACCTTC
CDR3aa: CASSYSIRGQTGYTF

abundance: few
v_gene: TRBV9
d_gene: .
j_gene: TRBJ2-3
CDR3nt: TGTGCCAGCAGCGTAGGGGCACAGGGAGTAGATACGCAGTATTTT
CDR3aa: CASSVGAQGVDTQYF

abundance: .
v_gene: TRBV7-2
d_gene: .
j_gene: TRBJ1-5
CDR3nt: TGTGCCAGCAGCTTAGAGCTTGGCAGGGATCAGCCCCAGCATTTT
CDR3aa: CASSLELGRDQPQHF

abundance: .
v_gene: TRBV6-2/TRBV6-3
d_gene: TRBD1
j_gene: TRBJ2-6
CDR3nt: TGTGCCAGCAGTATACAGGGGAGTGGGGCCAACGTCCTGACTTTC
CDR3aa: CASSIQGSGANVLTF

abundance: .
v_gene: TRBV4-3
d_gene: TRBD1
j_gene: TRBJ1-1
CDR3nt: TGCGCCAGCAGCCCGTGGACAGGGGCGAACACTGAAGCTTTCTTT
CDR3aa: CASSPWTGANTEAFF

abundance: .
v_gene: TRBV2
d_gene: TRBD2
j_gene: TRBJ2-7
CDR3nt: TGTGCCAGCAGGGCTAGCGGGGGGCCCTCCTACGAGCAGTACTTC
CDR3aa: CASRASGGPSYEQYF

abundance: once
v_gene: TRBV30
d_gene: .
j_gene: TRBJ1-2
CDR3nt: TGTGCCTGGAGTGTAGGGTCAGGGCGCTTCTATGGCTACACCTTC
CDR3aa: CAWSVGSGRFYGYTF

abundance: .
v_gene: TRBV7-3
d_gene: .
j_gene: TRBJ2-2
CDR3nt: TGTGCCAGCAGCTCAAGCGGCCAGGGGTTCCGGAACACCGGGGAGCTGTTTTTT
CDR3aa: CASSSSGQGFRNTGELFF

abundance: .
v_gene: TRBV5-5
d_gene: TRBD2
j_gene: TRBJ2-4
CDR3nt: TGTGCCAGCAGCTCGGGACTAGACCCTATTCAGTACTTC
CDR3aa: CASSSGLDPIQYF

abundance: .
v_gene: TRBV25-1
d_gene: .
j_gene: TRBJ1-6
CDR3nt: TGTGCCAGCAGTGGTGGCCGAATGCTCTCCTATAATTCACCCCTCCACTTT
CDR3aa: CASSGGRMLSYNSPLHF

abundance: medium-sized
v_gene: TRBV4-1
d_gene: .
j_gene: TRBJ1-3
CDR3nt: TGCGCCAGCAGCCAAGAGCGGTTCTCTGGAAACACCATATATTTT
CDR3aa: CASSQERFSGNTIYF

abundance: .
v_gene: TRBV3-1/TRBV3-2
d_gene: TRBD2
j_gene: TRBJ2-3
CDR3nt: TGTGCCAGCAGCCAAGCTGCCGGGACTAGCGGCACAGATACGCAGTATTTT
CDR3aa: CASSQAAGTSGTDTQYF

abundance: once
v_gene: TRBV7-7
d_gene: .
j_gene: TRBJ2-5
CDR3nt: TGTGCTAGCAGCTTAATTGCGGGGCCCCAAGAGACCCAGTACTTC
CDR3aa: CASSLIAGPQETQYF

abundance: .
v_gene: TRBV29-1
d_gene: .
j_gene: TRBJ1-1
CDR3nt: TGCAGCGTTGTCAGGGAATTCACTGAAGCTTTCTTT
CDR3aa: CSVVREFTEAFF

abundance: .
v_gene: TRBV19
d_gene: .
j_gene: TRBJ1-5
CDR3nt: TGTGCCAGTAGTATCGGAGCATATAGCAATCAGCCCCAGCATTTT
CDR3aa: CASSIGAYSNQPQHF

abundance: .
v_gene: TRBV2
d_gene: .
j_gene: TRBJ2-7
CDR3nt: TGTGCCAGCAGCCCAATCCAGGGCATCGAGCAGTACTTC
CDR3aa: CASSPIQGIEQYF

abundance: .
v_gene: TRBV19
d_gene: TRBD1
j_gene: TRBJ1-1
CDR3nt: TGTGCCAGTAAGTCAGGAATGGGACAGGGGGGCAACACTGAAGCTTTCTTT
CDR3aa: CASKSGMGQGGNTEAFF

abundance: few
v_gene: TRBV4-3
d_gene: .
j_gene: TRBJ1-1
CDR3nt: TGCGCCAGCAGCCAAGATAGAGGGGGAAGTGGTGAAGCTTTCTTT
CDR3aa: CASSQDRGGSGEAFF

abundance: .
v_gene: TRBV19
d_gene: .
j_gene: TRBJ2-7
CDR3nt: TGTGCCAGTATAGGACAGGGAGGGTCCCACGAGCAGTACTTC
CDR3aa: CASIGQGGSHEQYF

abundance: .
v_gene: TRBV16
d_gene: .
j_gene: TRBJ1-2
CDR3nt: TGTGCCAGCAGCCAATCCGGGGGAGCTAACTATGGCTACACCTTC
CDR3aa: CASSQSGGANYGYTF

abundance: .
v_gene: TRBV7-2
d_gene: TRBD1
j_gene: TRBJ1-2
CDR3nt: TGTGCCAGCAGCTATTTGCCGGGACAGGGGCCCTATGGCTACACCTTC
CDR3aa: CASSYLPGQGPYGYTF

abundance: .
v_gene: TRBV9
d_gene: .
j_gene: TRBJ2-3
CDR3nt: TGTGCCAGCAGCGTTCAGGGGATCACAGATACGCAGTATTTT
CDR3aa: CASSVQGITDTQYF

abundance: few
v_gene: TRBV5-1
d_gene: .
j_gene: TRBJ1-1
CDR3nt: TGCGCCAGCAGCTTGCGCCAGGGCCCGAACACTGAAGCTTTCTTT
CDR3aa: CASSLRQGPNTEAFF

abundance: .
v_gene: TRBV7-9
d_gene: TRBD1
j_gene: TRBJ2-7
CDR3nt: TGTGCCAGCAGCCGACAGGGGTCCTACGAGCAGTACTTC
CDR3aa: CASSRQGSYEQYF

abundance: .
v_gene: TRBV9
d_gene: .
j_gene: TRBJ1-5
CDR3nt: TGTGCCAGCAGCGTAGGGACAGGCAATCAGCCCCAGCATTTT
CDR3aa: CASSVGTGNQPQHF

abundance: .
v_gene: TRBV3-1/TRBV3-2
d_gene: TRBD1
j_gene: TRBJ1-2
CDR3nt: TGTGCCAGCAGCCAAGGGACAGGGGTCTATGGCTACACCTTC
CDR3aa: CASSQGTGVYGYTF

abundance: once
v_gene: TRBV5-1
d_gene: .
j_gene: TRBJ2-5
CDR3nt: TGCGCCAGCAGCCCAAGGGCGGGGGCGGTCGTGGAGACCCAGTACTTC
CDR3aa: CASSPRAGAVVETQYF

abundance: .
v_gene: TRBV6-5
d_gene: .
j_gene: TRBJ2-2
CDR3nt: TGTGCCAGCAGTTACGTCGGGGTAGAGAACACCGGGGAGCTGTTTTTT
CDR3aa: CASSYVGVENTGELFF

abundance: few
v_gene: TRBV29-1
d_gene: .
j_gene: TRBJ1-3
CDR3nt: TGCAGCGTTGTTGGGGGGTGGGGAAACACCATATATTTT
CDR3aa: CSVVGGWGNTIYF

abundance: .
v_gene: TRBV6-5
d_gene: .
j_gene: TRBJ1-1
CDR3nt: TGTGCCAGCAACCGCCGGGGACAGAACACTGAAGCTTTCTTT
CDR3aa: CASNRRGQNTEAFF

abundance: .
v_gene: TRBV4-3
d_gene: .
j_gene: TRBJ2-7
CDR3nt: TGCGCCAGCAGCCAGAGTCTCGACAGGAGCTCCTACGAGCAGTACTTC
CDR3aa: CASSQSLDRSSYEQYF